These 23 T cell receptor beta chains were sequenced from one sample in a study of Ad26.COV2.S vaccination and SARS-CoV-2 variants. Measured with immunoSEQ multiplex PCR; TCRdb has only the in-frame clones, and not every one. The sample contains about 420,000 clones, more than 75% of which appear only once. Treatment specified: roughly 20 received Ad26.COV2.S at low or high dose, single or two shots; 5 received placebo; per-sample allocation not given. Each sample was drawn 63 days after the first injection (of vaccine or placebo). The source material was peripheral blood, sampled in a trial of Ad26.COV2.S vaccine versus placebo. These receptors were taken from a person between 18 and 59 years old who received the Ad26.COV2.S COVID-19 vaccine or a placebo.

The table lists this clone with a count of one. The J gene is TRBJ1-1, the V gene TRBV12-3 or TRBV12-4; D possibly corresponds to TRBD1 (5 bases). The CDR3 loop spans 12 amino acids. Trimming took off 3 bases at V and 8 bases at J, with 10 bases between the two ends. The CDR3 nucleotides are TGTGCCAGCAGTTTGGGGCCGGACGAAGCTTTCTTT. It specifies CASSLGPDEAFF.

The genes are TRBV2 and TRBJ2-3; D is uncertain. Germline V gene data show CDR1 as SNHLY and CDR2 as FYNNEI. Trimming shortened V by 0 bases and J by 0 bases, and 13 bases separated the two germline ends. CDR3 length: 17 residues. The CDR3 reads CASSEARKGTSTDTQYF. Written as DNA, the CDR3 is TGTGCCAGCAGTGAAGCACGGAAGGGTACTAGCACAGATACGCAGTATTTT.

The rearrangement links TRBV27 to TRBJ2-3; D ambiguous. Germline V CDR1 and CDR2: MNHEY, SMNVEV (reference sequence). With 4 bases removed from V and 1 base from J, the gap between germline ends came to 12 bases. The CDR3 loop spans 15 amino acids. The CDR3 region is CASSSGSIRTDTQYF. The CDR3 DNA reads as TGTGCCAGCAGTTCCGGCTCGATCCGCACAGATACGCAGTATTTT.

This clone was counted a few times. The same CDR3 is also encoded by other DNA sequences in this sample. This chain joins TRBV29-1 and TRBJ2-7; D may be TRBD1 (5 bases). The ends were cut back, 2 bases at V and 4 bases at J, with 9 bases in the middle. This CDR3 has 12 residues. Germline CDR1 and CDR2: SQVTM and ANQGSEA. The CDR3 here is CSVETTDYEQYF. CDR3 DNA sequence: TGCAGCGTTGAAACGACAGATTACGAGCAGTACTTC.

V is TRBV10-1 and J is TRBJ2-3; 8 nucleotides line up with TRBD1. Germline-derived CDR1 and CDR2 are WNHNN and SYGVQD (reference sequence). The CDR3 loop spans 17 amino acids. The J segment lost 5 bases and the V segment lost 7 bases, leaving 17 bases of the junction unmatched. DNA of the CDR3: TGCGCCAGCACCAGTCCGACAGGGGCCATGAACGTAGATACGCAGTATTTT. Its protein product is CASTSPTGAMNVDTQYF.

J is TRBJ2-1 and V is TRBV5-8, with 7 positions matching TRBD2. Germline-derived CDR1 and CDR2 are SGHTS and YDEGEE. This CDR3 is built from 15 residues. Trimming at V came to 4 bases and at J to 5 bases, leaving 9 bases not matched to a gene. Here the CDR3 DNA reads TGTGCCAGCAGCCCCCCTGGGGGAGGGGACAATGAGCAGTTCTTC. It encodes CASSPPGGGDNEQFF.

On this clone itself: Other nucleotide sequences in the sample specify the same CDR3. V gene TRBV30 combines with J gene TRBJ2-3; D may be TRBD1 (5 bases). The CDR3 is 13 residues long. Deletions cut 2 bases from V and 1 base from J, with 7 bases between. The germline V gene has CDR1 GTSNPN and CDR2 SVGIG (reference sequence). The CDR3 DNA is TGTGCCTGGAGTACAGGCGGCACAGATACGCAGTATTTT. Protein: CAWSTGGTDTQYF.

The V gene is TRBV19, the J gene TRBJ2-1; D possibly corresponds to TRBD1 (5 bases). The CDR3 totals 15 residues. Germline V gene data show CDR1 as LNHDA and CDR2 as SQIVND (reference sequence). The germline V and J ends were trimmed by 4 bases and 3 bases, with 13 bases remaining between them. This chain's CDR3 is CASSRQGLNYNEQFF. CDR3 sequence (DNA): TGTGCCAGTAGTAGGCAGGGTCTCAACTACAATGAGCAGTTCTTC.

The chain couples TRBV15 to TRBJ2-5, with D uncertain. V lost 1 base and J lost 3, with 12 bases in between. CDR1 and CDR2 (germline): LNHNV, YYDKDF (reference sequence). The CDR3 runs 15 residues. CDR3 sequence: CATSRGGLTEETQYF. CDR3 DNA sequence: TGTGCCACCAGCAGAGGTGGGCTAACCGAAGAGACCCAGTACTTC.

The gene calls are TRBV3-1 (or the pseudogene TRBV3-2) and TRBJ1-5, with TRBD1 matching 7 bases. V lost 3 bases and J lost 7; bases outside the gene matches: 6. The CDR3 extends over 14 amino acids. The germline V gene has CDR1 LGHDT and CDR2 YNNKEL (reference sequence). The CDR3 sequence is CASSHGQGGQPQHF. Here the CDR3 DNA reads TGTGCCAGCAGCCATGGGCAGGGGGGACAGCCCCAGCATTTT.

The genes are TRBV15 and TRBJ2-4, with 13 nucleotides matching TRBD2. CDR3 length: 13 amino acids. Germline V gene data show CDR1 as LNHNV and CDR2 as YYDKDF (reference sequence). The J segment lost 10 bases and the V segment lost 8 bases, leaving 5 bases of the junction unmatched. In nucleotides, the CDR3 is TGTGCCACCGGACTAGCGGGGGCGGGGATTCAGTACTTC. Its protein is CATGLAGAGIQYF.

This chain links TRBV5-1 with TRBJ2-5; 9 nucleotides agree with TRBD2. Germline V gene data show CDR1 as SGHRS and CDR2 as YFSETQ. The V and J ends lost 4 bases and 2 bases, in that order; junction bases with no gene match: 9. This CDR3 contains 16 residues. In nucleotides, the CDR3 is TGCGCCAGCAGCAGAGGCTTAGCGGGGGATCAAGAGACCCAGTACTTC. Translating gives CASSRGLAGDQETQYF.

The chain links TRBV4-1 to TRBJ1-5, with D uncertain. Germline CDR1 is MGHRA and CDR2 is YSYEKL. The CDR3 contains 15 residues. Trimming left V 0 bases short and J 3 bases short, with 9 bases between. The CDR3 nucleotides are TGCGCCAGCAGCCAAGACCCAGGACTCAATCAGCCCCAGCATTTT. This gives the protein CASSQDPGLNQPQHF.

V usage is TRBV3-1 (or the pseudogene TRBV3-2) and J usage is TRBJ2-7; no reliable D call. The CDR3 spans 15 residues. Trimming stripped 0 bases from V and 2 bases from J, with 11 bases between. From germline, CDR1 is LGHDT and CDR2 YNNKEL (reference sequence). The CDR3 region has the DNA TGTGCCAGCAGCCAAGACGTCGCAGTTACCTACGAGCAGTACTTC. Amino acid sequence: CASSQDVAVTYEQYF.

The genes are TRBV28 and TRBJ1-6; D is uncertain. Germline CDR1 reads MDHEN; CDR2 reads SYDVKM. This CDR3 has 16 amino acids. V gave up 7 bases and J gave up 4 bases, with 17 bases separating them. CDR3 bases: TGTGCCAGCAATGGAATATCGGGAGCGTATAATTCACCCCTCCACTTT. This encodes CASNGISGAYNSPLHF.

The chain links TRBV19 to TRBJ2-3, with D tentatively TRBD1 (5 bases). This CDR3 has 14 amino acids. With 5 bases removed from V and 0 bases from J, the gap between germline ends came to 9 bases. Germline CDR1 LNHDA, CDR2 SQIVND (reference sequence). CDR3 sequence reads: CASSVRVSTDTQYF. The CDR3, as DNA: TGTGCCAGTAGTGTCAGGGTAAGCACAGATACGCAGTATTTT.

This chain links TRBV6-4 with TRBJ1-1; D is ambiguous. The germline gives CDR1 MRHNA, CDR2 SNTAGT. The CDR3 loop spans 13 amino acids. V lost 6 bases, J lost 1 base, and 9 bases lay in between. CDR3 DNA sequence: TGTGCCAGCAGCCCGACGGCGAACACTGAAGCTTTCTTT. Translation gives CASSPTANTEAFF.

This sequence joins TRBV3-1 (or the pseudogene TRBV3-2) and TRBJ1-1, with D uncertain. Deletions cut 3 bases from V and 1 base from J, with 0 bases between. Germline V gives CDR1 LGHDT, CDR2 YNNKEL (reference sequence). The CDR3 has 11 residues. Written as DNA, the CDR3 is TGTGCCAGCAGCCAGAACACTGAAGCTTTCTTT. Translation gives CASSQNTEAFF.

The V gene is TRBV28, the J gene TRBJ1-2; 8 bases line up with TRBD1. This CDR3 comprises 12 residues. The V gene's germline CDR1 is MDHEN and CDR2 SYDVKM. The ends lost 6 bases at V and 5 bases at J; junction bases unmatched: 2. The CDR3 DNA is TGTGCCAGCAGAAGGACAGGGTATGGCTACACCTTC. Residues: CASRRTGYGYTF.

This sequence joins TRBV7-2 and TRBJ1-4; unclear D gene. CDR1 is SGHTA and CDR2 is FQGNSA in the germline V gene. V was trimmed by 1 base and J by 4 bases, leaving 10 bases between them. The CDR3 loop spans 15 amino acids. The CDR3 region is CASSLVSGFNEKLFF. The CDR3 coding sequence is TGTGCCAGCAGCTTAGTCTCAGGCTTTAATGAAAAACTGTTTTTT.

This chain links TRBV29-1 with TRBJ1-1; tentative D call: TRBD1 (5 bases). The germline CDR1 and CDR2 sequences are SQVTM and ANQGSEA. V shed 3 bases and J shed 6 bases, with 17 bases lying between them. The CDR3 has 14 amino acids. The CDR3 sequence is CSVDRQLGRSEAFF. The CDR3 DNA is TGCAGCGTTGATCGTCAATTGGGACGATCTGAAGCTTTCTTT.

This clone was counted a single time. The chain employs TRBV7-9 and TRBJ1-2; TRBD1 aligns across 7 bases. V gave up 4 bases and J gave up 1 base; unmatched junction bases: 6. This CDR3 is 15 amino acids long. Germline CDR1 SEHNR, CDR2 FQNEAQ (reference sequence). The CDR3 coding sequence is TGTGCCAGCAGCTCCACGGACAGGATTAACTATGGCTACACCTTC. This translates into CASSSTDRINYGYTF. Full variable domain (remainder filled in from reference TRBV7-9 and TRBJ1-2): DTGVSQNPRHKITKRGQNVTFRCDPISEHNRLYWYRQTLGQGPEFLTYFQNEAQLEKSRLLSDRFSAERPKGSFSTLEIQRTEQGDSAMYLCASSSTDRINYGYTFGSGTRLTVV.

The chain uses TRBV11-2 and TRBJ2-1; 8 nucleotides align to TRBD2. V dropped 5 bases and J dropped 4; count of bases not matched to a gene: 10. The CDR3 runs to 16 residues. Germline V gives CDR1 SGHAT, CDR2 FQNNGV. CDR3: CASSPRGAGEYNEQFF. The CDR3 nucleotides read TGTGCCAGCAGCCCGCGGGGGGCAGGGGAATACAATGAGCAGTTCTTC.